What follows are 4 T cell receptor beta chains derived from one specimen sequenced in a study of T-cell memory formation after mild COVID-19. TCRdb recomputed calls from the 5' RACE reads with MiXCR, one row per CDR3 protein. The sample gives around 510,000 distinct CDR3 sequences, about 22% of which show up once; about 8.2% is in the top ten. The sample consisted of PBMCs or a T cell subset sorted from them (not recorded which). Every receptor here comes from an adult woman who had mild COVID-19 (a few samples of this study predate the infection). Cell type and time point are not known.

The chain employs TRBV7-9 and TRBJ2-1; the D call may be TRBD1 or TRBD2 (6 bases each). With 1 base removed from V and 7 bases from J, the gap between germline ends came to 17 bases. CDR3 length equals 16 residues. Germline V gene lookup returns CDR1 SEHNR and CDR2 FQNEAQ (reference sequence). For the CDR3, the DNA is TGTGCCAGCAGCTTAGGGGTGGGGGCCCGGGGGAATGAGCAGTTCTTC. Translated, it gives CASSLGVGARGNEQFF.

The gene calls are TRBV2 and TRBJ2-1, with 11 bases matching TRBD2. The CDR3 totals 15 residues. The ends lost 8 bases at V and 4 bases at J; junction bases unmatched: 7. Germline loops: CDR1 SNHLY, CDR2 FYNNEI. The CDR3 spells CASGPGTSGYNEQFF. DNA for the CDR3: TGTGCCAGCGGTCCCGGGACTAGCGGATACAATGAGCAGTTCTTC.

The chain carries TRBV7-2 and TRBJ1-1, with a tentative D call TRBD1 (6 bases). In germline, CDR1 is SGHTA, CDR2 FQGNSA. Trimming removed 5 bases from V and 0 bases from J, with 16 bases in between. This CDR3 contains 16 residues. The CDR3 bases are TGTGCCAGCAGCAACCGAGGACAGTCGTTGAACACTGAAGCTTTCTTT. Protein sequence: CASSNRGQSLNTEAFF.

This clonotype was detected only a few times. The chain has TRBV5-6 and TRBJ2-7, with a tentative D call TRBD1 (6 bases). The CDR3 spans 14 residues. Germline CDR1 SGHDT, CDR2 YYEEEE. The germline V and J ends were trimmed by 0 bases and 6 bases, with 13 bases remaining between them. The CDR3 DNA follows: TGTGCCAGCAGCTTGGTCCCAACAGGGACCGAGCAGTACTTC. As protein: CASSLVPTGTEQYF.